This entry describes one T cell receptor beta chain. This record belongs to a study of blood T cells in healthy people across ages. Through a sample-barcoded 5' primer and a J-beta primer mix, a second PCR was run for roughly 7 to 11 cycles. TCRdb used MiXCR to reprocess the 5' RACE reads, holding one entry per CDR3 protein. The sample carries some 1.5 million distinct CDR3 sequences, about 28% recorded once. Trimming shortened V by 0 bases and J by 4 bases, and 14 bases separated the two germline ends. This CDR3 spans 16 amino acids. The germline V gene has CDR1 MGHRA and CDR2 YSYEKL. The chain is built from TRBV4-1 and TRBJ2-3; weak D call: TRBD2 (6 bases). The specimen sequenced was blood. This receptor was identified in a woman aged 25 to 39 in good health. CDR3 coding DNA: TGCGCCAGCAGCCAAGAGGATGCGGGGAGATCAGATACGCAGTATTTT. Its protein is CASSQEDAGRSDTQYF.